This record concerns one T cell receptor (beta chain) sequence. Its matching antigen is unknown. The ends were cut back, 5 bases at V and 3 bases at J, with 8 bases in the middle. The CDR3 consists of 12 residues. Germline V CDR1 and CDR2: SNHLY, FYNNEI. A multiplex PCR was run with 60 Vbeta primers and 13 Jbeta primers. Profiling relied on immunoSEQ multiplex PCR, and the TCRdb table lists in-frame clones only, not all of them. The profile shows 95,000 to 150,000 clones, about three quarters of them singletons. The data belong to a study of cytomegalovirus exposure and HLA in healthy donors. Findings of the study overall: The listing of some 170 TCR beta chains classed them as cytomegalovirus-associated. It was reported that the classifier diagnosed cytomegalovirus status with high specificity and sensitivity in both the original and validation cohorts. A later analysis linked a missense variant in DCLRE1C to the trimming of TCR beta V and J genes.

The receptor comes from a woman aged 40 to 50 in good health and CMV-seropositive. Sequenced input: PBMCs. The chain carries TRBV2 and TRBJ2-7; perhaps TRBD1 as D (6 bases). The CDR3 DNA is TGTGCCAGCAGTAGGACAGACTACGAGCAGTACTTC. Amino acid sequence: CASSRTDYEQYF.